Sequencing of this TCR beta chain was carried out in a study of blood T cell repertoires in COVID-19. Across the study: T cells, B-cell-depleted T cells, or PBMCs supplied cDNA or gDNA.

Using immunoSEQ multiplex PCR, the repertoire was profiled, and TCRdb retains in-frame clones only, with some absent. The sample includes 300,000 to 450,000 clones, over 75% of them seen just once. Enrolled through a virtual design, the participants were between about 18 and 100 years of age and came from some 25 US areas. Participants had their cohort set by participant-reported clinical history. For recovered donors of Cohort 3, there were two negative PCRs, clearance, or symptom resolution. The sequence came from a man between 18 and 29 years old who had recovered from COVID-19. Sequenced input: PBMCs or T cells enriched from blood (not recorded which).

CDR3 sequence reads: CASSYERGGANNSPLHF. The CDR3 nucleotides are TGTGCCAGCAGTTACGAGAGAGGGGGCGCAAATAATTCACCCCTCCACTTT. This chain joins TRBV6-2 or TRBV6-3 and TRBJ1-6, with 7 bases identical to TRBD1. The CDR3 is made up of 17 amino acids. Germline-derived CDR1 and CDR2 are MNHEY and SVGEGT. V was pared by 2 bases and J by 5 bases, with 9 bases of the junction left unmatched.